This TCR beta chain was recorded in a study of blood T cell repertoires in COVID-19. Overall study: Italy, Spain and the United States were the sources of the convalescent and acute COVID-19 samples. From T cells, B-cell-depleted T cells, or PBMCs came the material, which was cDNA or gDNA.

This CDR3 contains 15 residues. V trimming: 3 bases; J trimming: 4 bases; junction bases outside the gene matches: 5. CDR1 and CDR2 (germline): MNHEY, SMNVEV (reference sequence). Original data processing: Reference gene primer amplification gave estimated nucleated cell counts. Method: immunoSEQ multiplex PCR; TCRdb's copy keeps in-frame clones and lacks some. V and J calls and clone size are as listed in that table; D and trimming were resolved from the DNA. The sample lists 120,000 or so clones; over 70% were seen once. The TCR comes from a man aged 80 or over with active or convalescent COVID-19. This rearrangement joins TRBV27 to TRBJ2-1; 8 nucleotides match TRBD2. Specimen: peripheral blood. The chain's CDR3 is CASSFRGGVYNEQFF. CDR3 nucleotides: TGTGCCAGCAGTTTCCGGGGGGGTGTTTACAATGAGCAGTTCTTC.